These 32 T cell receptor beta chains were all obtained from the same sample, sequenced in a study of T cell changes during pregnancy in multiple sclerosis. Only in-frame clones appear in the TCRdb table, and some are missing; sequencing was by immunoSEQ multiplex PCR. The sample lists around 100,000 clones, roughly nine tenths occurring once. The input for sequencing was peripheral blood, taken in the third trimester of pregnancy. These receptor sequences come from a female donor with multiple sclerosis, enrolled in a pregnancy study.

J is TRBJ2-3 and V is TRBV7-9; D uncertain. The V end lost 2 bases, the J end lost 3 bases, and 9 bases lay between the germline ends. Per germline, CDR1 SEHNR and CDR2 FQNEAQ (reference sequence). The CDR3 loop spans 14 amino acids. The CDR3 reads CASSLSQITDTQYF. The CDR3 DNA sequence: TGTGCCAGCAGCTTATCCCAGATTACAGATACGCAGTATTTT.

V gene TRBV6-6 combines with J gene TRBJ2-5; the match to TRBD1 covers 7 bases. The germline gives CDR1 MNHNY, CDR2 SVGAGI (reference sequence). With 0 bases clipped from V and 1 base from J, the junction kept 2 bases outside the gene matches. This CDR3 is built from 15 residues. The CDR3 sequence is CASSYSGTAQETQYF. The CDR3 DNA follows: TGTGCCAGCAGTTACTCCGGGACAGCCCAAGAGACCCAGTACTTC.

This sequence joins TRBV27 and TRBJ2-1, with 10 bases lining up with TRBD2. The ends lost 7 bases at V and 6 bases at J; junction bases unmatched: 6. Per the germline V gene, CDR1 is MNHEY and CDR2 is SMNVEV (reference sequence). This CDR3 has 14 amino acids. As DNA, the CDR3 is TGTGCCAGCACCCGGACTAGCGGATTCAATGAGCAGTTCTTC. Translating it yields CASTRTSGFNEQFF.

The genes are TRBV11-1 and TRBJ2-1, with 10 bases matching TRBD2. The CDR3 consists of 16 residues. Trimming removed 5 bases from V and 8 bases from J; junction bases left unmatched: 12. Germline V lookup: CDR1 SGHAT, CDR2 FQDESV (reference sequence). In DNA, the CDR3 is TGTGCCAGCAGCGCTCGCCTTCTAGCGGGAGTGGATGAGCAGTTCTTC. Protein: CASSARLLAGVDEQFF.

The chain joins TRBV25-1 to TRBJ2-3, with a tentative D call TRBD2 (6 bases). Germline CDR1 is MGHDK and CDR2 is SYGVNS. The ends were cut back, 2 bases at V and 3 bases at J, with 15 bases in the middle. The CDR3 is 16 residues long. The CDR3 DNA reads as TGTGCCAGCAGTGAACAAAGGGGAGGTGGAACAGATACGCAGTATTTT. This encodes CASSEQRGGGTDTQYF.

The gene calls are TRBV2 and TRBJ2-7, with 8 bases fitting TRBD2. Trimming cost V 6 bases and J 5 bases; bases outside gene matches: 3. CDR3 size: 12 residues. Germline CDR1 is SNHLY and CDR2 is FYNNEI. CDR3 bases: TGTGCCAGCAGGGGACTAGGGGACGAGCAGTACTTC. Its translation is CASRGLGDEQYF.

CDR3 nucleotides: TGTGCCAGCAGCTCGCCGGGAAGGGGGGGGACTGACTATGGCTACACCTTC. As protein: CASSSPGRGGTDYGYTF. The V gene is TRBV5-4, the J gene TRBJ1-2, with D perhaps matching TRBD1 (6 bases). The CDR3 runs to 17 residues. V lost 3 bases and J lost 3, with 21 bases in between. Germline-derived CDR1 and CDR2 are SGHNT and YYREEE (reference sequence).

V usage is TRBV18 and J usage is TRBJ1-2; D might be TRBD1 (5 bases). V was cut by 3 bases and J by 1 base, with 18 bases left in between. The CDR3 spans 17 residues. Germline V lookup: CDR1 KGHSH, CDR2 LQKENI. CDR3 in amino acids: CASSPGGPTSFNYGYTF. The CDR3 region has the DNA TGTGCCAGCTCACCGGGGGGACCCACCTCCTTTAACTATGGCTACACCTTC.

CDR3 in amino acids: CATTGVEGTEAFF. The CDR3 DNA follows: TGTGCCACCACCGGAGTGGAAGGCACTGAAGCTTTCTTT. The chain is built from TRBV10-3 and TRBJ1-1; D uncertain. In germline, CDR1 is ENHRY, CDR2 SYGVKD. V was trimmed by 10 bases and J by 4 bases, leaving 16 bases between them. The CDR3 has 13 residues.

The genes are TRBV5-1 and TRBJ2-2; 8 bases are shared with TRBD1. V shed 3 bases, J shed 6 bases, and the junction held 1 base outside the gene matches. The CDR3 runs to 13 residues. In germline, CDR1 is SGHRS, CDR2 YFSETQ. CDR3 in amino acids: CASSSQGAGELFF. In DNA form, the CDR3 reads TGCGCCAGCAGCTCACAGGGGGCCGGGGAGCTGTTTTTT.

This clone was counted a few times. The V call is TRBV6-1, the J call TRBJ2-2; D is possibly TRBD2 (6 bases). This CDR3 is built from 15 residues. V dropped 5 bases and J dropped 5 bases, with 15 bases sitting between them. In germline, CDR1 is MNHNS, CDR2 SASEGT. In DNA, the CDR3 is TGTGCCAGCAGTCCGACGGGAGTGAAGACCGGGGAGCTGTTTTTT. Its translation: CASSPTGVKTGELFF.

The table lists this clone with a count of one. The genes are TRBV9 and TRBJ2-1; weak D call: TRBD2 (5 bases). Per the germline V gene, CDR1 is SGDLS and CDR2 is YYNGEE. V dropped 0 bases and J dropped 5 bases, with 15 bases sitting between them. This CDR3 contains 16 residues. As DNA, the CDR3 is TGTGCCAGCAGCGTAGGTCGGGGTTTCATTGACAATGAGCAGTTCTTC. Protein product: CASSVGRGFIDNEQFF.

V usage is TRBV5-8 and J usage is TRBJ1-1; 7 bases match TRBD1. The CDR3 runs to 15 residues. With V trimmed by 4 bases and J by 5 bases, 11 bases remained unmatched. Germline CDR1 and CDR2: SGHTS and YDEGEE. CDR3 DNA sequence: TGTGCCAGCAGCCCAGAGACAGGGAGGAGGACTGAAGCTTTCTTT. Its translation: CASSPETGRRTEAFF.

The chain employs TRBV5-1 and TRBJ2-7, with 14 bases matching TRBD2. Germline V lookup: CDR1 SGHRS, CDR2 YFSETQ. J lost 0 bases, V lost 4 bases, and 3 bases had no gene match. This CDR3 has 16 residues. The CDR3 DNA reads TGCGCCAGCAGCCCTGGACTAGCGGGGGGCTCCTACGAGCAGTACTTC. Translation: CASSPGLAGGSYEQYF.

This sequence joins TRBV19 and TRBJ2-1, with 12 bases lining up with TRBD2. CDR3 length: 17 amino acids. J gave up 4 bases and V 5 bases, and 9 bases lay outside the gene matches. Germline CDR1 and CDR2: LNHDA and SQIVND (reference sequence). This CDR3 is CASSPTSGTSGYNEQFF. The CDR3 DNA follows: TGTGCCAGTAGTCCCACCTCCGGGACTAGCGGGTACAATGAGCAGTTCTTC.

V and J are TRBV29-1 and TRBJ1-1; the D gene is possibly TRBD1 (6 bases). The CDR3 totals 11 residues. V dropped 3 bases and J dropped 4 bases, with 6 bases sitting between them. Germline V lookup: CDR1 SQVTM, CDR2 ANQGSEA. The CDR3 DNA reads TGCAGCGTTGAGACAGGCACTGAAGCTTTCTTT. Translated: CSVETGTEAFF.

This clone occurred a few times. The J gene is TRBJ2-1, the V gene TRBV7-9, with 9 bases lining up with TRBD2. The CDR3 spans 17 residues. Germline CDR1 is SEHNR and CDR2 is FQNEAQ (reference sequence). Trimming cost V 3 bases and J 5 bases; bases outside gene matches: 11. The CDR3: CASSFQREALTNNEQFF. Written as DNA, the CDR3 is TGTGCCAGCAGCTTCCAGCGGGAGGCCCTAACGAACAATGAGCAGTTCTTC.

The V call is TRBV19, the J call TRBJ2-2; tentative D call: TRBD1 (6 bases). V shed 1 base and J shed 2 bases, with 8 bases lying between them. The germline gives CDR1 LNHDA, CDR2 SQIVND (reference sequence). This CDR3 spans 15 amino acids. CDR3 amino acids: CASSIGQANTGELFF. CDR3 in DNA: TGTGCCAGTAGTATAGGACAGGCCAACACCGGGGAGCTGTTTTTT.

The chain employs TRBV15 and TRBJ2-1; maybe TRBD1 (6 bases). This CDR3 comprises 15 residues. Per germline, CDR1 LNHNV and CDR2 YYDKDF (reference sequence). V gave up 4 bases and J gave up 3 bases, with 13 bases separating them. CDR3 DNA sequence: TGTGCCACCAGCAATGGGGGCAGAAACTACAATGAGCAGTTCTTC. Protein product: CATSNGGRNYNEQFF.

The V gene is TRBV7-2, the J gene TRBJ2-5, with a possible D match to TRBD2 (6 bases). CDR1 is SGHTA, CDR2 FQGNSA, per germline. V lost 1 base, J lost 4 bases, and 13 bases lay in between. This CDR3 has 15 amino acids. CDR3 bases: TGTGCCAGCAGCTTAGGGGCCCGGGGGTTAGAGACCCAGTACTTC. Protein product: CASSLGARGLETQYF. Filled out from reference TRBV7-2 and TRBJ2-5, the complete variable domain reads GAGVSQSPSNKVTEKGKDVELRCDPISGHTALYWYRQSLGQGLEFLIYFQGNSAPDKSGLPSDRFSAERTGGSVSTLTIQRTQQEDSAVYLCASSLGARGLETQYFGPGTRLLVL.

V is TRBV9 and J is TRBJ2-3; the match to TRBD2 covers 9 bases. Germline lookup yields CDR1 SGDLS and CDR2 YYNGEE. With 0 bases clipped from V and 2 bases from J, the junction kept 7 bases outside the gene matches. This CDR3 comprises 17 residues. The CDR3 here is CASSVAPAGGSTDTQYF. The DNA of the CDR3 is TGTGCCAGCAGCGTAGCTCCAGCGGGGGGATCCACAGATACGCAGTATTTT.

The genes are TRBV21-1 and TRBJ1-2; the table's D call, TRBD1, was not checked against the DNA. TRBV21-1 is given as a pseudogene. The CDR3 runs 14 residues. The CDR3 here is CASRPLQGDGGYTF. CDR3 coding DNA: TGTGCCAGCCGGCCGCTCCAGGGGGACGGTGGCTACACCTTC.

The chain couples TRBV6-1 to TRBJ1-5, with unresolved D. The ends were cut back, 5 bases at V and 5 bases at J, with 7 bases in the middle. Germline V gene lookup returns CDR1 MNHNS and CDR2 SASEGT. The CDR3 spans 12 residues. In nucleotides, the CDR3 is TGTGCCAGCAGTCAAACAGATCAGCCCCAGCATTTT. Protein sequence: CASSQTDQPQHF.

V gene TRBV2 combines with J gene TRBJ1-1; possible D gene TRBD1, 6 bases. Trimming took off 10 bases at V and 8 bases at J, with 14 bases between the two ends. The CDR3 consists of 11 residues. Germline V gene sequence: CDR1 SNHLY, CDR2 FYNNEI. This CDR3 reads CATLRGTEAFF. The CDR3, as DNA: TGTGCCACTCTTAGGGGGACAGAAGCTTTCTTT.

The chain combines TRBV19 with TRBJ1-5; TRBD1 matches 7 bases. J gave up 7 bases and V 8 bases, and 11 bases lay outside the gene matches. This CDR3 spans 14 amino acids. CDR1 and CDR2 (germline): LNHDA, SQIVND (reference sequence). CDR3 sequence (DNA): TGTGCCAGTGAAGAAAGGGGGCCTGGGCAGCCCCAGCATTTT. Its translation: CASEERGPGQPQHF.

This chain uses TRBV9 with TRBJ2-3, with D maybe TRBD1 (5 bases). The CDR3 extends over 16 amino acids. The germline V gene has CDR1 SGDLS and CDR2 YYNGEE. Between the trimmed V and J ends, which lost 0 bases and 0 bases, there was a span of 11 bases. In DNA, the CDR3 is TGTGCCAGCAGCGTAGGGACATTTTCTAGCACAGATACGCAGTATTTT. Protein: CASSVGTFSSTDTQYF.

This CDR3 reads CASREQSSGNTIYF. The CDR3 DNA sequence: TGTGCCAGCAGAGAACAGTCTTCTGGAAACACCATATATTTT. The chain links TRBV6-5 to TRBJ1-3; no clear D. The CDR3 contains 14 residues. The V end was cut by 6 bases, the J end by 1 base, with 10 bases between. Per germline, CDR1 MNHEY and CDR2 SVGAGI.

The rearrangement joins TRBV30 to TRBJ1-3; D call uncertain. Trimming cost V 0 bases and J 7 bases, with 13 bases left between them. CDR1 GTSNPN and CDR2 SVGIG come from the germline V gene (reference sequence). This CDR3 region has 14 residues. The CDR3 sequence is CAWSVGGLGNTIYF. For the CDR3, the DNA is TGTGCCTGGAGTGTAGGAGGGCTCGGGAACACCATATATTTT.

J is TRBJ1-5 and V is TRBV6-1, with 8 nucleotides matching TRBD1. Germline V gene lookup returns CDR1 MNHNS and CDR2 SASEGT. This CDR3 region has 17 residues. Trimming at V came to 4 bases and at J to 6 bases, leaving 14 bases not matched to a gene. For the CDR3, the DNA is TGTGCCAGCAGTGGTCACAGGGGGAGAGGAGATAGTCAGCCCCAGCATTTT. Residues: CASSGHRGRGDSQPQHF.

The chain recombines TRBV7-3 with TRBJ1-6; unclear D gene. The CDR3 sequence is 15 residues long. The germline V gene has CDR1 SGHTA and CDR2 FQGTGA. Trimming stripped 1 base from V and 8 bases from J, with 12 bases between. CDR3 region: CASSLRGKQHSPLHF. CDR3 DNA: TGTGCCAGCAGCTTAAGAGGGAAGCAGCATTCACCCCTCCACTTT.

CDR3 in amino acids: CASSLGAKTQYF. The DNA for the CDR3 is TGTGCCAGCAGCTTAGGGGCGAAGACCCAGTACTTC. V is TRBV11-1 and J is TRBJ2-5; D gene uncertain. This CDR3 has 12 residues. V was trimmed by 1 base and J by 6 bases, leaving 6 bases between them. Germline V gives CDR1 SGHAT, CDR2 FQDESV (reference sequence).

Points on this clone: One end of the junction varies from germline; a read error may be responsible. The chain employs TRBV5-4 and TRBJ1-3, with D possibly matching TRBD1 (5 bases). Germline loops: CDR1 SGHNT, CDR2 YYREEE (reference sequence). The CDR3 is made up of 17 amino acids. This CDR3 reads CAGSLGPLGGAGNTIYF. Here the CDR3 DNA reads TGTGCCGGCAGCTTGGGGCCCTTAGGAGGCGCCGGAAACACCATATATTTT.